The rows below give T cell receptor beta chains drawn from one sample of a study of T cell repertoires in cytomegalovirus infection. MiXCR, run by TCRdb on the reads, gives a single entry per CDR3 protein. Among around 740,000 distinct CDR3 sequences listed, 35% to 45% were seen once. The sequencing input was PBMCs. All receptors come from a human donor in good health (CMV status not recorded). Some clones in this sample may be carry-over from other donors' samples. Both conserved end residues are part of each CDR3. Each record gives: J gene, D gene, V gene, clone size, CDR3 protein, CDR3 DNA. A D gene is named only where the DNA matches it firmly. Expanded clones are given a class, and other clones once, few, many or no size at all.

J gene: TRBJ2-5
D gene: NA
V gene: TRBV20-1
clone size: few
CDR3 protein: CSARGGGGAGTQYF
CDR3 DNA: TGCAGTGCTAGAGGTGGAGGAGGGGCAGGGACCCAGTACTTC

J gene: TRBJ2-3
D gene: NA
V gene: TRBV4-1
clone size: NA
CDR3 protein: CASSQIDKRFTDTPYF
CDR3 DNA: TGCGCCAGCAGCCAGATCGACAAGAGGTTCACAGATACGCCGTATTTT

J gene: TRBJ1-5
D gene: NA
V gene: TRBV7-2
clone size: NA
CDR3 protein: CASSLGGNTEAFFGLNQPQHF
CDR3 DNA: NA

J gene: TRBJ1-2
D gene: NA
V gene: TRBV28
clone size: many
CDR3 protein: CASTGDPGPYGYTF
CDR3 DNA: TGTGCCAGCACCGGGGATCCGGGACCCTATGGCTACACCTTC

J gene: TRBJ1-5
D gene: TRBD1
V gene: TRBV7-8
clone size: many
CDR3 protein: CATRRDRGRNQPQHF
CDR3 DNA: TGTGCCACCCGACGGGACAGGGGCCGCAATCAGCCCCAGCATTTT

J gene: TRBJ2-1
D gene: TRBD2
V gene: TRBV9
clone size: NA
CDR3 protein: CASSVGLAGIPIKFF
CDR3 DNA: TGTGCCAGCAGCGTAGGCCTAGCGGGGATCCCAATTAAGTTCTTC

J gene: TRBJ2-2
D gene: NA
V gene: TRBV12-3/TRBV12-4
clone size: many
CDR3 protein: CASSFGGNTGELFF
CDR3 DNA: TGTGCCAGCAGCTTTGGGGGAAACACCGGGGAGCTGTTTTTT

J gene: TRBJ2-1
D gene: TRBD2
V gene: TRBV15
clone size: NA
CDR3 protein: CATTRTSGSIRGEQFF
CDR3 DNA: TGTGCCACCACCCGGACTAGCGGGAGTATCAGGGGTGAGCAGTTCTTC

J gene: TRBJ1-1
D gene: NA
V gene: TRBV10-3
clone size: NA
CDR3 protein: CAISDRGPNTEAFF
CDR3 DNA: TGTGCCATCAGTGATCGAGGGCCCAACACTGAAGCTTTCTTT

J gene: TRBJ1-1
D gene: NA
V gene: TRBV7-7
clone size: few
CDR3 protein: CASSCRDDGRNMNTEAFF
CDR3 DNA: TGTGCTAGCAGTTGCCGGGACGACGGAAGAAATATGAACACTGAAGCTTTCTTT

J gene: TRBJ2-5
D gene: NA
V gene: TRBV20-1
clone size: few
CDR3 protein: CSASRPDQETQYF
CDR3 DNA: TGCAGTGCTAGTCGGCCAGACCAAGAGACCCAGTACTTC

J gene: TRBJ2-1
D gene: TRBD2
V gene: TRBV6-2/TRBV6-3
clone size: few
CDR3 protein: CASSQLAGGGNEQFF
CDR3 DNA: TGTGCCAGCAGTCAATTAGCGGGAGGGGGCAATGAGCAGTTCTTC

J gene: TRBJ1-2
D gene: TRBD1
V gene: TRBV5-6
clone size: few
CDR3 protein: CASRLPGQANYGYTF
CDR3 DNA: TGTGCCAGCAGACTGCCGGGACAGGCTAACTATGGCTACACCTTC

J gene: TRBJ2-1
D gene: TRBD1
V gene: TRBV13
clone size: NA
CDR3 protein: CASSFRYRGQGENEQFF
CDR3 DNA: TGTGCCAGCAGCTTTAGATATCGGGGACAGGGTGAGAATGAGCAGTTCTTC

J gene: TRBJ2-7
D gene: TRBD2
V gene: TRBV7-2
clone size: many
CDR3 protein: CASSRTSGGPPNFYEQYF
CDR3 DNA: TGTGCCAGCAGCCGCACTAGCGGGGGTCCGCCAAACTTTTACGAGCAGTACTTC

J gene: TRBJ2-7
D gene: NA
V gene: TRBV6-1
clone size: few
CDR3 protein: CASSYLPPPSGRGDFYEQYF
CDR3 DNA: TGTGCCAGCAGTTATCTTCCGCCCCCCTCAGGGCGTGGCGACTTCTACGAGCAGTACTTC

J gene: TRBJ2-1
D gene: TRBD2
V gene: TRBV7-2
clone size: many
CDR3 protein: CASSLAGERINEQFF
CDR3 DNA: TGTGCCAGCAGCCTAGCGGGAGAAAGGATCAATGAGCAGTTCTTC

J gene: TRBJ2-2
D gene: TRBD2
V gene: TRBV7-8
clone size: many
CDR3 protein: CASSPGTSGVLIGELFF
CDR3 DNA: TGTGCCAGCAGCCCCGGGACTAGCGGGGTTCTGATCGGGGAGCTGTTTTTT

J gene: TRBJ2-7
D gene: TRBD2
V gene: TRBV5-1
clone size: few
CDR3 protein: CASSIGTSGLEQYF
CDR3 DNA: TGCGCCAGCAGCATAGGGACTAGCGGGCTCGAGCAGTACTTC

J gene: TRBJ2-2
D gene: NA
V gene: TRBV24-1
clone size: NA
CDR3 protein: CATSGENTGELFF
CDR3 DNA: TGTGCCACCAGCGGGGAGAACACCGGGGAGCTGTTTTTT

J gene: TRBJ2-3
D gene: TRBD1
V gene: TRBV28
clone size: NA
CDR3 protein: CASSPIGRGQGADTQYF
CDR3 DNA: TGTGCCAGCAGTCCCATTGGAAGGGGGCAAGGAGCAGATACGCAGTATTTT

J gene: TRBJ2-2
D gene: TRBD1
V gene: TRBV20-1
clone size: few
CDR3 protein: CSARFGTVDTGELFF
CDR3 DNA: TGCAGTGCCAGATTCGGGACAGTGGACACCGGGGAGCTGTTTTTT

J gene: TRBJ2-7
D gene: NA
V gene: TRBV12-3/TRBV12-4
clone size: NA
CDR3 protein: CASSLVGDSYEQYF
CDR3 DNA: TGTGCCAGCAGTTTAGTAGGGGATTCCTACGAGCAGTACTTC

J gene: TRBJ2-7
D gene: TRBD2
V gene: TRBV6-6
clone size: few
CDR3 protein: CATRPKPGTKIYEQYF
CDR3 DNA: TGTGCCACCCGTCCTAAGCCGGGGACTAAAATCTACGAGCAGTACTTC

J gene: TRBJ2-3
D gene: TRBD2
V gene: TRBV2
clone size: NA
CDR3 protein: CASSSSTSGHSTDTQYF
CDR3 DNA: TGTGCCAGCAGTTCCTCAACTAGCGGACATAGCACAGATACGCAGTATTTT

J gene: TRBJ1-6
D gene: TRBD1
V gene: TRBV19
clone size: NA
CDR3 protein: CASSIGVRQGASSPLHF
CDR3 DNA: TGTGCCAGTAGTATAGGCGTCCGACAGGGAGCATCTTCACCCCTCCACTTT

J gene: TRBJ1-3
D gene: NA
V gene: TRBV9
clone size: few
CDR3 protein: CASSAGLGNTIYF
CDR3 DNA: TGTGCCAGCAGCGCGGGCCTTGGAAACACCATATATTTT

J gene: TRBJ2-2
D gene: TRBD2
V gene: TRBV7-2
clone size: NA
CDR3 protein: CASSLGGGETGELFF
CDR3 DNA: TGTGCCAGCAGCTTAGGCGGGGGGGAGACCGGGGAGCTGTTTTTT

J gene: TRBJ2-3
D gene: NA
V gene: TRBV18
clone size: few
CDR3 protein: CASFRDNTDTQYF
CDR3 DNA: TGTGCCAGCTTCCGGGACAACACAGATACGCAGTATTTT

J gene: TRBJ1-2
D gene: TRBD1
V gene: TRBV3-1
clone size: NA
CDR3 protein: CASSLGGTGAGGYTF
CDR3 DNA: TGTGCCAGCAGCCTCGGAGGGACAGGGGCAGGCGGCTACACCTTC

J gene: TRBJ1-4
D gene: NA
V gene: TRBV2
clone size: NA
CDR3 protein: CASFTGRDEKLFF
CDR3 DNA: TGTGCCAGTTTTACAGGGAGGGATGAAAAACTGTTTTTT

J gene: TRBJ1-5
D gene: TRBD1
V gene: TRBV28
clone size: NA
CDR3 protein: CASSKPYSGTGVNQPQHF
CDR3 DNA: TGTGCCAGCAGTAAACCCTATTCTGGGACAGGGGTGAATCAGCCCCAGCATTTT

J gene: TRBJ1-2
D gene: NA
V gene: TRBV19
clone size: NA
CDR3 protein: CASSEGPGDYGYTF
CDR3 DNA: TGTGCCAGTAGTGAGGGGCCAGGGGACTATGGCTACACCTTC

J gene: TRBJ2-7
D gene: NA
V gene: TRBV7-2
clone size: few
CDR3 protein: CASSFGGKVDEQYF
CDR3 DNA: TGTGCCAGCAGCTTTGGCGGGAAGGTTGACGAGCAGTACTTC